Following are 6 T cell receptor beta chains from one sample sequenced in a study of T cell responses to AZD1222 COVID-19 vaccine. Method: immunoSEQ multiplex PCR; TCRdb's copy keeps in-frame clones and lacks some. Of tens of thousands of clones in the sample, around 92% were seen once. The sequencing here drew on peripheral blood, taken 28 days after the second AZD1222 dose. These TCRs come from an adult who received the AZD1222 COVID-19 vaccine.

The rearrangement links TRBV18 to TRBJ1-6; D might be TRBD1 (5 bases). Germline V lookup: CDR1 KGHSH, CDR2 LQKENI. Trimming took off 2 bases at V and 7 bases at J, with 9 bases between the two ends. There are 14 residues in the CDR3. CDR3 sequence: CASSPGAENSPLHF. In DNA form, the CDR3 reads TGTGCCAGCTCACCAGGGGCAGAAAATTCACCCCTCCACTTT. Full variable domain (remainder filled in from reference TRBV18 and TRBJ1-6): NAGVMQNPRHLVRRRGQEARLRCSPMKGHSHVYWYRQLPEEGLKFMVYLQKENIIDESGMPKERFSAEFPKEGPSILRIQQVVRGDSAAYFCASSPGAENSPLHFGNGTRLTVT.

This clone was counted once. V is TRBV2 and J is TRBJ2-7; D gene ambiguous. The V end was cut by 2 bases, the J end by 2 bases, with 7 bases between. CDR3 length equals 13 residues. Germline loops: CDR1 SNHLY, CDR2 FYNNEI. The CDR3 DNA sequence: TGTGCCAGCAGTGAACAAAACACCTACGAGCAGTACTTC. It encodes CASSEQNTYEQYF.

The genes are TRBV12-3 or TRBV12-4 and TRBJ1-3; D is undetermined. The CDR3 consists of 13 residues. The V gene lost 5 bases and the J gene lost 2 bases, with 7 bases spanning the gap. CDR3 in amino acids: CASSMKTGNTIYF. CDR3 nucleotides: TGTGCCAGCAGTATGAAAACTGGAAACACCATATATTTT.

The chain joins TRBV7-2 to TRBJ2-2, with D perhaps TRBD1 (6 bases). The CDR3 has 15 amino acids. V lost 5 bases, J lost 3 bases, and 13 bases lay in between. From germline, CDR1 is SGHTA and CDR2 FQGNSA. In nucleotides, the CDR3 is TGTGCCAGCAGCACCGGGACACGCTACACCGGGGAGCTGTTTTTT. This encodes CASSTGTRYTGELFF. The complete variable domain, with remaining parts taken from reference TRBV7-2 and TRBJ2-2, reads GAGVSQSPSNKVTEKGKDVELRCDPISGHTALYWYRQSLGQGLEFLIYFQGNSAPDKSGLPSDRFSAERTGGSVSTLTIQRTQQEDSAVYLCASSTGTRYTGELFFGEGSRLTVL.

The chain has TRBV9 and TRBJ1-2; D gene unclear. V dropped 0 bases and J dropped 6 bases, with 18 bases sitting between them. The CDR3 is 16 residues long. CDR1 and CDR2 from the germline V gene are SGDLS and YYNGEE. The CDR3, as DNA: TGTGCCAGCAGCGTAGGAAAGGTGGTGGGGTTTGATGGCTACACCTTC. Translated: CASSVGKVVGFDGYTF.

This chain joins TRBV5-1 and TRBJ2-2; D unresolved. The CDR3 contains 14 residues. V dropped 5 bases and J dropped 0 bases, with 8 bases sitting between them. In germline, CDR1 is SGHRS, CDR2 YFSETQ. The CDR3, as DNA: TGCGCCAGCAGAGAGACTCCGAACACCGGGGAGCTGTTTTTT. This codes for CASRETPNTGELFF.